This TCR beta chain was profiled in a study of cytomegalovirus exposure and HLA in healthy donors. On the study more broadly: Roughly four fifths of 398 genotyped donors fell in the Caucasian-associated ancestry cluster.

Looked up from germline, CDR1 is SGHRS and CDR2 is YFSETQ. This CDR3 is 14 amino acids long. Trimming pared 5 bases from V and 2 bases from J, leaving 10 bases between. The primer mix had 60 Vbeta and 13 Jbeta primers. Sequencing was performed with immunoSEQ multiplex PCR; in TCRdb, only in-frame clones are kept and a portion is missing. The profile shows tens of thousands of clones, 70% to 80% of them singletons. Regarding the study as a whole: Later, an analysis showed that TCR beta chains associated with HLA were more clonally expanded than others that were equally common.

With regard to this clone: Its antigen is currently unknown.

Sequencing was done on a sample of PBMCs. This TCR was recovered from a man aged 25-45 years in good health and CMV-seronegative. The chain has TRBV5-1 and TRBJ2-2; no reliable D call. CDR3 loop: CASRSTANTGELFF. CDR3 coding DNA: TGCGCCAGCAGAAGCACAGCCAACACCGGGGAGCTGTTTTTT.